The 15 T cell receptor beta chains given below trace back to one sample, sequenced in a study of beta chain features in type 1 diabetes. General study points: Moderate yet significant TCRB CDR3 shortening was seen in Type 1 diabetes patients in all four CD4+ subsets.

cDNA synthesis used the whole RNA isolate, giving expressed TCRB sequences. Method: immunoSEQ multiplex PCR; TCRdb's copy keeps in-frame clones and lacks some. The sample consists of 680,000 or so clones, roughly 13% of them appearing once. Their recognized antigens are unknown. Sequencing input: naive CD4+ T cells from blood. The receptors stem from a man aged 18 to 30 with type 1 diabetes.

This chain joins TRBV6-6 and TRBJ2-3; D ambiguous. V was pared by 6 bases and J by 0 bases, with 16 bases between. Germline V gene sequence: CDR1 MNHNY, CDR2 SVGAGI (reference sequence). This CDR3 is built from 16 residues. In DNA form, the CDR3 reads TGTGCCAGCAGCCCTTCCGACCGGGTTAGCACAGATACGCAGTATTTT. This sequence encodes CASSPSDRVSTDTQYF.

This chain links TRBV30 with TRBJ2-7, with TRBD2 matching over 13 bases. This CDR3 contains 18 residues. Germline V CDR1 and CDR2: GTSNPN, SVGIG (reference sequence). The junction had 10 bases not matched to a gene; V was cut back by 0 bases and J by 2 bases. For the CDR3, the DNA is TGTGCCTGGAGTGTAGGTCGGACTAGCGGGGGCCGTACCTACGAGCAGTACTTC. Translating gives CAWSVGRTSGGRTYEQYF.

V gene TRBV2 combines with J gene TRBJ2-5; TRBD1 aligns across 7 bases. Losses at the gene ends were 6 bases for V and 0 bases for J; bases not matched to a gene: 4. The CDR3 totals 14 residues. Germline V CDR1 and CDR2: SNHLY, FYNNEI. Here the CDR3 reads CASRGDRYQETQYF. For the CDR3, the DNA is TGTGCCAGCAGGGGGGACAGATACCAAGAGACCCAGTACTTC. Full variable domain (remainder filled in from reference TRBV2 and TRBJ2-5): EPEVTQTPSHQVTQMGQEVILRCVPISNHLYFYWYRQILGQKVEFLVSFYNNEISEKSEIFDDQFSVERPDGSNFTLKIRSTKLEDSAMYFCASRGDRYQETQYFGPGTRLLVL.

This rearrangement joins TRBV2 to TRBJ2-5, with 14 bases aligning to TRBD2. The CDR3 is 18 amino acids. J lost 2 bases, V lost 6 bases, and 11 bases had no gene match. CDR1 and CDR2 from the germline V gene are SNHLY and FYNNEI. The CDR3 DNA sequence: TGTGCCAGCAGACGTAGTGGGACTAGCGGGGGATCTCAAGAGACCCAGTACTTC. It is translated as CASRRSGTSGGSQETQYF.

The gene calls are TRBV5-4 and TRBJ2-7; D remains unclear. The CDR3 sequence is 11 residues long. Germline loops: CDR1 SGHNT, CDR2 YYREEE (reference sequence). The V end lost 4 bases, the J end lost 3 bases, and 5 bases lay between the germline ends. This CDR3 is CASSTNYEQYF. CDR3 DNA: TGTGCCAGCAGCACCAACTACGAGCAGTACTTC.

The chain links TRBV30 to TRBJ2-6; D gene unclear. The CDR3 length is 14 residues. The germline V and J ends were trimmed by 2 bases and 3 bases, with 8 bases remaining between them. Per germline, CDR1 GTSNPN and CDR2 SVGIG (reference sequence). The CDR3, as DNA: TGTGCCTGGAGTTCCCCCCGTGGGGCCAACGTCCTGACTTTC. Protein product: CAWSSPRGANVLTF.

The chain uses TRBV6-5 and TRBJ2-7; 8 nucleotides agree with TRBD1. The germline V gene encodes CDR1 MNHEY and CDR2 SVGAGI. With 6 bases clipped from V and 0 bases from J, the junction kept 4 bases outside the gene matches. There are 14 residues in the CDR3. This CDR3 reads CASRGDRSSYEQYF. The CDR3 DNA is TGTGCCAGCAGGGGGGACAGGAGCTCCTACGAGCAGTACTTC.

The V and J genes are TRBV7-9 and TRBJ2-3, with D possibly TRBD2 on 5 matching bases. Trimming removed 0 bases from V and 8 bases from J, with 12 bases in between. Per the germline V gene, CDR1 is SEHNR and CDR2 is FQNEAQ (reference sequence). This CDR3 has 14 residues. Here the CDR3 reads CASSLAGAVATQYF. The CDR3, as DNA: TGTGCCAGCAGCTTAGCTGGAGCGGTAGCTACGCAGTATTTT. The complete variable domain, with remaining parts taken from reference TRBV7-9 and TRBJ2-3, reads DTGVSQNPRHKITKRGQNVTFRCDPISEHNRLYWYRQTLGQGPEFLTYFQNEAQLEKSRLLSDRFSAERPKGSFSTLEIQRTEQGDSAMYLCASSLAGAVATQYFGPGTRLTVL.

This clone was observed a handful of times. The chain is built from TRBV4-1 and TRBJ2-3; D call uncertain. Germline CDR1 and CDR2: MGHRA and YSYEKL. V dropped 0 bases and J dropped 6 bases, with 4 bases sitting between them. The CDR3 runs to 12 residues. The CDR3 loop reads CASSQDWDTQYF. CDR3 in DNA: TGCGCCAGCAGCCAAGATTGGGATACGCAGTATTTT.

This clone came up a few times. The rearrangement joins TRBV19 to TRBJ2-1; D might be TRBD2 (6 bases). Deletions cut 3 bases from V and 6 bases from J, with 6 bases between. Germline V gene lookup returns CDR1 LNHDA and CDR2 SQIVND (reference sequence). CDR3 length equals 12 residues. The DNA for the CDR3 is TGTGCCAGTAGTATGGAGGGCAATGAGCAGTTCTTC. Translation: CASSMEGNEQFF.

CDR3 sequence: CASSSRPDQPQHF. The DNA of the CDR3 is TGTGCCAGCAGCTCTCGGCCGGATCAGCCCCAGCATTTT. The chain uses TRBV5-4 and TRBJ1-5; no definite D call. V lost 3 bases to trimming and J lost 5 bases, with 9 bases between them. Germline CDR1 is SGHNT and CDR2 is YYREEE (reference sequence). The CDR3 has 13 amino acids.

For this clone: The identical CDR3 is also encoded by other nucleotide sequences in the sample. The chain combines TRBV18 with TRBJ1-1, with D possibly matching TRBD1 (6 bases). This CDR3 comprises 13 residues. Trimming shortened V by 5 bases and J by 0 bases, and 7 bases separated the two germline ends. Germline V gene data show CDR1 as KGHSH and CDR2 as LQKENI. The chain's CDR3 is CASSTGLNTEAFF. The CDR3 bases are TGTGCCAGCTCAACAGGGCTGAACACTGAAGCTTTCTTT. The full variable domain, with the rest looked up from reference TRBV18 and TRBJ1-1, is NAGVMQNPRHLVRRRGQEARLRCSPMKGHSHVYWYRQLPEEGLKFMVYLQKENIIDESGMPKERFSAEFPKEGPSILRIQQVVRGDSAAYFCASSTGLNTEAFFGQGTRLTVV.

This clone was picked up a small number of times. The genes are TRBV29-1 and TRBJ1-2; D may be TRBD1 (5 bases). The CDR3 is 13 residues long. Trimming took off 4 bases at V and 7 bases at J, with 16 bases between the two ends. Germline lookup yields CDR1 SQVTM and CDR2 ANQGSEA. CDR3 sequence (DNA): TGCAGCGTTGTAGGGACCCTCCAATTTGGCTACACCTTC. Translated: CSVVGTLQFGYTF.

This clone was observed a few times. This sequence joins TRBV7-8 and TRBJ1-2, with 7 positions matching TRBD1. This CDR3 has 15 amino acids. J gave up 6 bases and V 5 bases, and 12 bases lay outside the gene matches. Germline CDR1 and CDR2: SGHVS and FQNEAQ. DNA of the CDR3: TGTGCCAGCAGCCCTCACCCCCAGGGGGGGGATGGCTACACCTTC. Its translation: CASSPHPQGGDGYTF.

The chain couples TRBV7-9 to TRBJ2-5; D is unclear. The CDR3 contains 14 residues. The V and J ends lost 1 base and 2 bases respectively, with 8 bases between them. CDR1 is SEHNR and CDR2 is FQNEAQ in the germline V gene (reference sequence). The CDR3 protein is CASSLVGLQETQYF. CDR3 nucleotide sequence: TGTGCCAGCAGCTTAGTGGGTCTACAAGAGACCCAGTACTTC.